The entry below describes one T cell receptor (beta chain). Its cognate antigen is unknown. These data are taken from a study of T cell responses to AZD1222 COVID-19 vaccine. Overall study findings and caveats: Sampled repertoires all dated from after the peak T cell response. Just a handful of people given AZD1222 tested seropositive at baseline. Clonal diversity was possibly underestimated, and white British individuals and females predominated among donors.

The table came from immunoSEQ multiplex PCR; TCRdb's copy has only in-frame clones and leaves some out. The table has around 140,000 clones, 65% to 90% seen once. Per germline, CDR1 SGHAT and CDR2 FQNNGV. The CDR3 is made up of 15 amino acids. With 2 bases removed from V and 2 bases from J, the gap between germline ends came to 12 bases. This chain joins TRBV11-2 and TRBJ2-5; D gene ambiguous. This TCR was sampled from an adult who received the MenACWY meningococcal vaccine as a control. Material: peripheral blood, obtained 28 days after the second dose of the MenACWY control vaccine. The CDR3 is CASSLLGTLQETQYF. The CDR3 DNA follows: TGTGCCAGCAGCTTACTGGGAACGTTGCAAGAGACCCAGTACTTC.